Given below is one TCR beta chain in context. Its antigen is unknown. This entry is derived from a study of T cell responses to AZD1222 COVID-19 vaccine. Study-wide results and limits: Reports say nearly half of spike-specific TCRs go after unmutated variant regions. Two AZD1222 administrations were followed by greater Spike-specific TCR breadth and depth.

The data were produced by immunoSEQ multiplex PCR, yet TCRdb's version contains in-frame clones alone and is incomplete. The repertoire holds some 140,000 clones, with 80% to 90% as singletons. Trimming cost V 2 bases and J 0 bases, with 6 bases left between them. CDR3 length: 14 amino acids. From germline, CDR1 is LNHDA and CDR2 SQIVND (reference sequence). This TCR derives from an adult who received the AZD1222 COVID-19 vaccine. This specimen consisted of peripheral blood, obtained 28 days after the second AZD1222 dose. This sequence joins TRBV19 and TRBJ2-3; D perhaps matches TRBD1 (6 bases). For the CDR3, the DNA is TGTGCCAGTAGTATAAGGGGGAGCACAGATACGCAGTATTTT. Translating it yields CASSIRGSTDTQYF.